The rows below give T cell receptor beta chains drawn from one sample of a study of blood T cells in healthy people across ages. MiXCR, run by TCRdb on the 5' RACE reads, gives a single entry per CDR3 protein. The repertoire includes roughly 500,000 distinct CDR3 sequences, approximately 25% of them detected once, and approximately 8.7% sits in the top ten. This sample was also put to use in a study of T cells of mothers and their children.

Sequencing was done on a sample of blood. Receptors originate from a boy between 5 and 17 years old in good health. CDR3s include the opening cysteine and the closing phenylalanine or tryptophan. A D gene is named only where the DNA matches it firmly. The size entry is marked missing in some rows and otherwise reads once, few, many or a size class.

TRBJ2-1 | NA | NA | 14 | TRBV7-2 | CASSFGGGRQEQFF | TGTGCCAGCAGCTTTGGTGGGGGCCGGCAGGAGCAGTTCTTC
TRBJ2-1 | few | TRBD2 | 15 | TRBV20-1 | CSARAASGRALEQFF | TGCAGTGCCAGGGCCGCTAGCGGGAGGGCTCTCGAGCAGTTCTTC
TRBJ2-1 | few | NA | 14 | TRBV6-5 | CASSYSDSWVEQFF | TGTGCCAGCAGTTACTCGGACTCCTGGGTTGAGCAGTTCTTC
TRBJ2-1 | NA | NA | 17 | TRBV7-2 | CASSIRGLNVINNEQFF | TGTGCCAGCAGCATTAGGGGTTTGAATGTCATCAACAATGAGCAGTTCTTC
TRBJ2-1 | NA | TRBD1 | 14 | TRBV20-1 | CSAIYRGLGNEQFF | TGCAGTGCTATTTACAGGGGGCTAGGCAATGAGCAGTTCTTC
TRBJ2-7 | few | NA | 15 | TRBV7-8 | CASSQKRDMPYEQYF | TGTGCCAGCAGCCAGAAGCGGGACATGCCTTACGAGCAGTACTTC
TRBJ2-7 | few | TRBD2 | 15 | TRBV18 | CASSRQTSVSYEQYF | TGTGCCAGCTCCCGACAGACTAGCGTCTCCTACGAGCAGTACTTC
TRBJ2-7 | NA | TRBD1 | 13 | TRBV12-3/TRBV12-4 | CASRPRQGYEQYF | TGTGCCAGCAGACCTAGACAGGGGTACGAGCAGTACTTC
TRBJ2-1 | NA | NA | 11 | TRBV7-9 | CASSPRYEQFF | TGTGCCAGCAGCCCCCGTTATGAGCAGTTCTTC
TRBJ2-7 | few | NA | 15 | TRBV5-1 | CASSSGEGGDYEQYF | TGCGCCAGCAGCTCCGGGGAAGGCGGGGACTACGAGCAGTACTTC
TRBJ2-7 | few | NA | 15 | TRBV3-1 | CASSQDLGTVYEQYF | TGTGCCAGCAGCCAAGATCTAGGGACGGTCTACGAGCAGTACTTC
TRBJ2-7 | few | TRBD1 | 15 | TRBV20-1 | CSARDPSGGGYEQYF | TGCAGTGCTAGAGACCCTTCAGGGGGCGGCTACGAGCAGTACTTC
TRBJ1-1 | few | NA | 14 | TRBV4-3 | CASSQVVGSPEAFF | TGCGCCAGCAGCCAAGTCGTAGGTTCCCCTGAAGCTTTCTTT
TRBJ2-2 | few | NA | 15 | TRBV28 | CASSPIRDYTGELFF | TGTGCCAGCAGTCCCATCAGGGACTACACCGGGGAGCTGTTTTTT
TRBJ2-2 | NA | TRBD2 | 18 | TRBV4-3 | CASSQDPLAGGPAGELFF | TGCGCCAGCAGCCAAGATCCCCTAGCGGGAGGGCCTGCCGGGGAGCTGTTTTTT